This TCR beta chain was recovered during a study of cytomegalovirus exposure and HLA in healthy donors. Study conclusions and caveats: In a later analysis, TCR association rates varied by HLA locus: DRB1 most, HLA-C fewest. Among immune exposure information, only CMV serostatus was available. Association of approximately 16,000 TCR beta sequences with HLA alleles was found at 0.05 false discovery rate in a later analysis.

The PCR made use of 60 Vbeta and 13 Jbeta primers. In the authors' methods: Later work found approximately 80 million unique TCR beta chains, with 9.5 million to 12 million shared. Produced via immunoSEQ multiplex PCR; TCRdb's table is partial and in-frame only. V, J and clone size are those of that table, while D and trimming were read from the DNA. Of some 110,000 clones listed, 70% to 85% were seen once; the top ten hold about 5%. In its sample, this clone was seen a few times. No antigen is known for it. The sequencing input was PBMCs. This receptor was identified in a man aged 45-65 years in good health and CMV-seropositive.

In nucleotides, the CDR3 is TGTGCCAGCAGTGAACAGCGGGGCACAGATACGCAGTATTTT. The encoded protein is CASSEQRGTDTQYF. This chain links TRBV6-1 with TRBJ2-3; the D gene is possibly TRBD2 (6 bases). CDR3 length equals 14 residues. Trimming shortened V by 2 bases and J by 1 base, and 7 bases separated the two germline ends. CDR1 is MNHNS and CDR2 is SASEGT in the germline V gene.